This T cell receptor beta chain was sequenced in a study of cytomegalovirus exposure and HLA in healthy donors. Whole-study results and caveats: One variant, a missense change in DCLRE1C, was linked in a later analysis to TCR beta V- and J-gene trimming.

The PCR had 60 Vbeta and 13 Jbeta primers. In the source study's methods: In a later analysis, of around 83 million unique beta chains, some 10 million appeared in at least two donors. The method was immunoSEQ multiplex PCR; TCRdb's version includes in-frame clones alone and lacks a portion of them. D and trimming come from the DNA, and the V and J calls and clone size come from that table. The repertoire includes approximately 130,000 clones, over 65% of them detected once, and 1.8% sits in the top ten. Nominally healthy donors provided the samples, though records likely missed some immune exposures. With respect to this clone: What it binds is unknown.

V was trimmed by 2 bases and J by 4 bases, leaving 18 bases between them. CDR3 length: 16 amino acids. Germline V lookup: CDR1 SEHNR, CDR2 FQNEAQ (reference sequence). The sample consisted of PBMCs. The chain has TRBV7-9 and TRBJ2-7; D may be TRBD1 (6 bases). The sequence was collected from a female donor in good health and CMV-seropositive. The CDR3 loop reads CASSLFKGAGEYEQYF. In DNA, the CDR3 is TGTGCCAGCAGCTTATTTAAAGGGGCAGGGGAGTACGAGCAGTACTTC.